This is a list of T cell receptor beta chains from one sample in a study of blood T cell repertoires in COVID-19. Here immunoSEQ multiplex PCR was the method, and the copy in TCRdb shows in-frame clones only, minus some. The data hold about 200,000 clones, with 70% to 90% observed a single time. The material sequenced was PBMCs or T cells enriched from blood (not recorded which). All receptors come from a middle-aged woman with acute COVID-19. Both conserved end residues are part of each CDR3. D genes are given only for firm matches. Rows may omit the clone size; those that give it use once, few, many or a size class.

TGTGCCAGCAGTGCGATGGCCGGCGGTGCTTCACCCCTCCACTTT | CASSAMAGGASPLHF | . | TRBJ1-6 | TRBV2 | .
TGTGCCAGCAGCTTGGAGGGTTCGTCGATCAAAAACATTCAGTACTTC | CASSLEGSSIKNIQYF | . | TRBJ2-4 | TRBV7-9 | .
TGCAGTGCTCTGGACACCTACGAGCAGTACTTC | CSALDTYEQYF | . | TRBJ2-7 | TRBV20-1 | once
TGTGCCCATTCCGCTAGCGGGAGAAATGAGCAGTTCTTC | CAHSASGRNEQFF | TRBD2 | TRBJ2-1 | TRBV28 | few
TGCGCCAGCAGCCAAGTGAGAAACAGGTACTCTGGAAACACCATATATTTT | CASSQVRNRYSGNTIYF | . | TRBJ1-3 | TRBV4-3 | .
TGTGCCAGCAGCGTACTCTCATCCGGGACAGCCTCTGGAAACACCATATATTTT | CASSVLSSGTASGNTIYF | TRBD1 | TRBJ1-3 | TRBV9 | .
TGTGCCAGCAGTGGTCACAGGGGTACTGAAGCTTTCTTT | CASSGHRGTEAFF | TRBD1 | TRBJ1-1 | TRBV25-1 | few
TGTGCCAGCAGTACGGGACAGGGGTACGAGCAGTACTTC | CASSTGQGYEQYF | TRBD1 | TRBJ2-7 | TRBV27 | .
TGTGCCAGCAGTTTACCCCCAATGACAGGGGAAGGCTACACCTTC | CASSLPPMTGEGYTF | TRBD1 | TRBJ1-2 | TRBV28 | .
TGTGCCAGCAGGCCCGGGACAGTGAACACTGAAGCTTTCTTT | CASRPGTVNTEAFF | TRBD1 | TRBJ1-1 | TRBV28 | .
TGTGCCAGCTCACCAAGGACTAGAGGTGAGCAGTACTTC | CASSPRTRGEQYF | TRBD2 | TRBJ2-7 | TRBV18 | .
TGTGCCAGCAGCTTAGCCCCGACAGGGGGCACAGATACGCAGTATTTT | CASSLAPTGGTDTQYF | TRBD1 | TRBJ2-3 | TRBV7-8 | .
TGCGCCAGCAGCTTACTCCCCGGGACAGGGGATGGCTACACCTTC | CASSLLPGTGDGYTF | TRBD1 | TRBJ1-2 | TRBV5-1 | .
TGTGCCAGCAGTTTAGAGGCACGAGGCTACACCTTC | CASSLEARGYTF | . | TRBJ1-2 | TRBV28 | .
TGTGCCAGCAGCTTGGTAGGGGGAAGTGCACACCTACGGGGCTATGGCTACACCTTC | CASSLVGGSAHLRGYGYTF | . | TRBJ1-2 | TRBV5-4 | few
TGTGCCAGTAGTATAGGAGACAGGGTGAACACTGAAGCTTTCTTT | CASSIGDRVNTEAFF | TRBD1 | TRBJ1-1 | TRBV19 | .
TGTGCCATCAGGGCGGACAGGGGGCGAACAGATACGCAGTATTTT | CAIRADRGRTDTQYF | TRBD1 | TRBJ2-3 | TRBV10-3 | .
TGTGCCAGTAGTACCCAGGGGGCGGTGGATGAGCAGTTCTTC | CASSTQGAVDEQFF | TRBD1 | TRBJ2-1 | TRBV19 | .
TGTGCCAGCTCAATACATAAGGACTCTGAAGCTTTCTTT | CASSIHKDSEAFF | . | TRBJ1-1 | TRBV18 | .
TGTGCCAGCAGTGACCATGGGGGCGAAGGCTACACCTTC | CASSDHGGEGYTF | . | TRBJ1-2 | TRBV6-4 | .
TGTGCCAGCAGGGGCAACGGGGGTGAAGCTTTCTTT | CASRGNGGEAFF | . | TRBJ1-1 | TRBV2 | once
TGTGCCAGCAGTGACAGGGTCTACGAGCAGTACTTC | CASSDRVYEQYF | TRBD1 | TRBJ2-7 | TRBV27 | once
TGTGCCAGCAGCTCCTGGACAGCGATCTTCTCTGGAAACACCATATATTTT | CASSSWTAIFSGNTIYF | . | TRBJ1-3 | TRBV11-2 | .
TGTGCCAGCAGCTTGTCGCGACAGGGTTACGAGCAGTACTTC | CASSLSRQGYEQYF | TRBD1 | TRBJ2-7 | TRBV5-4 | .
TGTGCCAGCAGCTTGGGGACAGGGAACACTGAAGCTTTCTTT | CASSLGTGNTEAFF | TRBD1 | TRBJ1-1 | TRBV5-4 | .
TGTGCCACCGGGGACAGGGCAACCTACGAGCAGTACTTC | CATGDRATYEQYF | TRBD1 | TRBJ2-7 | TRBV19 | .
TGTGCCATCAGCAAAGGGGGAGTAAAGACTGAAGCTTTCTTT | CAISKGGVKTEAFF | . | TRBJ1-1 | TRBV10-3 | .
TGTGCCAGCAACCAGCCCGGGACAGGGGACTACGAGCAGTACTTC | CASNQPGTGDYEQYF | TRBD1 | TRBJ2-7 | TRBV5-5 | .
TGTGCCAGCAGCGTTGGAACAGGTTATAATGAAAAACTGTTTTTT | CASSVGTGYNEKLFF | . | TRBJ1-4 | TRBV9 | .
TGTGCCAGTAGCCCCCTAGACAGCGGGGGATCAGATACGCAGTATTTT | CASSPLDSGGSDTQYF | TRBD2 | TRBJ2-3 | TRBV19 | .
TGTGCCAGCAGCCCCCTAGCGACGGGTAAGAATGAGCAGTTCTTC | CASSPLATGKNEQFF | . | TRBJ2-1 | TRBV7-8 | .
TGTGCCAGCAGGAAGAGTATAGGGGTTGATCAGCCCCAGCATTTT | CASRKSIGVDQPQHF | . | TRBJ1-5 | TRBV2 | once
TGTGCCAGCAGCTCCCCCGTGCGGTTAGCAACTAATGAAAAACTGTTTTTT | CASSSPVRLATNEKLFF | . | TRBJ1-4 | TRBV7-9 | .
TGTGCCAGCAGCACCGGGACAGCGCTGGGCTATGGCTACACCTTC | CASSTGTALGYGYTF | TRBD1 | TRBJ1-2 | TRBV5-5 | many
TGCGCCAGCAGCCAAGGTTTGCTAGCGGGATTGGAGACCCAGTACTTC | CASSQGLLAGLETQYF | TRBD2 | TRBJ2-5 | TRBV4-3 | .
TGCGCCAGCAGCCAACGGGGGAATGAGCAGTTCTTC | CASSQRGNEQFF | . | TRBJ2-1 | TRBV4-3 | .
TGTGCCAGCAGGACTCGCACAGATACGCAGTATTTT | CASRTRTDTQYF | . | TRBJ2-3 | TRBV28 | .
TGTGCCAGCAGTTACCCGACAGGTCTGGGCTATGGCTACACCTTC | CASSYPTGLGYGYTF | . | TRBJ1-2 | TRBV6-5 | .